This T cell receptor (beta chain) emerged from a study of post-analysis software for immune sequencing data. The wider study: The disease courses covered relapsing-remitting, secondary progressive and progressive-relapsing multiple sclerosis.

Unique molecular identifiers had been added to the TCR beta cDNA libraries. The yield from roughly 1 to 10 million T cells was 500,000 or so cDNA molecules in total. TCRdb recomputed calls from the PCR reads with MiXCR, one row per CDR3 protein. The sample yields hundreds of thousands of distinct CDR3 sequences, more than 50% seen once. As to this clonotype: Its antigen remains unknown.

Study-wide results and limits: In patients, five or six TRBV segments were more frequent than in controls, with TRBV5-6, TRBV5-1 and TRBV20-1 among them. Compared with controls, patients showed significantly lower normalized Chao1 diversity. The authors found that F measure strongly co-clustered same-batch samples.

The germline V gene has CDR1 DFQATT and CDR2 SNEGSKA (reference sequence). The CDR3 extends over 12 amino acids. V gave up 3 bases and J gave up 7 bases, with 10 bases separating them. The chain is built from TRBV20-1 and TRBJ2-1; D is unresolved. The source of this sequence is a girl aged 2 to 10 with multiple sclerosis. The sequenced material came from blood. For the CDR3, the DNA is TGCAGTGCTAGTATTCAGGAAAATGAGCAGTTCTTC. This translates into CSASIQENEQFF.